One sample yielded the 9 T cell receptor beta chains listed below, sequenced in a study of control samples from healthy donors and cancer patients. Produced via immunoSEQ multiplex PCR; TCRdb's table is partial and in-frame only. The sample records around 68,000 clones, about 83% being singletons. Sequenced sample: blood. Receptors originate from a man between 60 and 70 years old in good health.

CDR3: CASKVPGQGANEQFF. The DNA for the CDR3 is TGTGCCAGCAAAGTACCGGGACAGGGGGCGAATGAGCAGTTCTTC. This sequence joins TRBV27 and TRBJ2-1; 12 positions match TRBD1. Trimming cost V 7 bases and J 7 bases; bases outside gene matches: 8. The germline V gene encodes CDR1 MNHEY and CDR2 SMNVEV (reference sequence). The CDR3 spans 15 residues.

The chain employs TRBV28 and TRBJ1-2, with TRBD1 matching 10 bases. V was pared by 6 bases and J by 7 bases, with 11 bases of the junction left unmatched. Germline V gene sequence: CDR1 MDHEN, CDR2 SYDVKM. The CDR3 length is 15 residues. CDR3 DNA: TGTGCCAGCAGGGGACCCGGGACAGGGGATTTTGGCTACACCTTC. Translating gives CASRGPGTGDFGYTF.

This clone came up once. The chain carries TRBV9 and TRBJ2-2; TRBD2 aligns across 9 bases. From germline, CDR1 is SGDLS and CDR2 YYNGEE. Unmatched junction bases numbered 3, after V lost 3 bases and J lost 0 bases. The CDR3 totals 16 residues. The CDR3 nucleotides read TGTGCCAGCAGCGCCCCTAGCGGGACGAACACCGGGGAGCTGTTTTTT. As protein: CASSAPSGTNTGELFF.

This clone turned up a few times. This chain uses TRBV7-3 with TRBJ2-2, with 9 positions matching TRBD1. The CDR3 is made up of 16 amino acids. Germline V gene data show CDR1 as SGHTA and CDR2 as FQGTGA. The V segment lost 2 bases and the J segment 1 base; nucleotides outside the gene matches: 2. Here the CDR3 reads CASSLGGQGNTGELFF. The CDR3, as DNA: TGTGCCAGCAGCTTAGGGGGACAGGGGAACACCGGGGAGCTGTTTTTT. Using reference TRBV7-3 and TRBJ2-2 for the parts outside the CDR3, the full variable domain is GAGVSQTPSNKVTEKGKYVELRCDPISGHTALYWYRQSLGQGPEFLIYFQGTGAADDSGLPNDRFFAVRPEGSVSTLKIQRTERGDSAVYLCASSLGGQGNTGELFFGEGSRLTVL.

This clone was observed a single time. The chain combines TRBV18 with TRBJ2-2; tentatively, D is TRBD1 (6 bases). The CDR3 is made up of 14 amino acids. Deletions cut 5 bases from V and 3 bases from J, with 10 bases between. The germline CDR1 and CDR2 sequences are KGHSH and LQKENI. The CDR3 sequence is CASSVQGDTGELFF. The DNA for the CDR3 is TGTGCCAGCTCAGTACAGGGCGACACCGGGGAGCTGTTTTTT. The variable domain in full, completed from reference TRBV18 and TRBJ2-2, reads NAGVMQNPRHLVRRRGQEARLRCSPMKGHSHVYWYRQLPEEGLKFMVYLQKENIIDESGMPKERFSAEFPKEGPSILRIQQVVRGDSAAYFCASSVQGDTGELFFGEGSRLTVL.

This CDR3 is CASTAPILEAFF. CDR3 in DNA: TGTGCCAGCACGGCCCCTATTTTAGAAGCTTTCTTT. J is TRBJ1-1 and V is TRBV2; no firm D call. V was cut by 7 bases and J by 8 bases, with 14 bases left in between. Germline V lookup: CDR1 SNHLY, CDR2 FYNNEI. The CDR3 totals 12 residues.

The rearrangement links TRBV7-9 to TRBJ2-2, with D perhaps TRBD2 (6 bases). Germline V lookup: CDR1 SEHNR, CDR2 FQNEAQ (reference sequence). V was clipped by 3 bases and J by 6 bases, with 14 bases between them. This CDR3 contains 15 residues. For the CDR3, the DNA is TGTGCCAGCAGCTTGGGCGGGGAGAGGGCCGGGGAGCTGTTTTTT. It specifies CASSLGGERAGELFF. The full variable domain, completed using reference TRBV7-9 and TRBJ2-2, is DTGVSQNPRHKITKRGQNVTFRCDPISEHNRLYWYRQTLGQGPEFLTYFQNEAQLEKSRLLSDRFSAERPKGSFSTLEIQRTEQGDSAMYLCASSLGGERAGELFFGEGSRLTVL.

The chain joins TRBV15 to TRBJ2-5; 7 bases are a match to TRBD2. CDR1 is LNHNV and CDR2 is YYDKDF in the germline V gene (reference sequence). This CDR3 has 13 residues. Trimming removed 3 bases from V and 4 bases from J; junction bases left unmatched: 2. CDR3 loop: CATSSGEGETQYF. The CDR3 DNA reads as TGTGCCACCAGCAGCGGGGAGGGAGAGACCCAGTACTTC.

This rearrangement joins TRBV5-4 to TRBJ2-1; TRBD2 agrees at 14 bases. Germline trimming cut 5 bases from V and 7 bases from J; bases unmatched to any gene: 5. Germline V gene data show CDR1 as SGHNT and CDR2 as YYREEE (reference sequence). This CDR3 is 15 amino acids long. CDR3 sequence reads: CASRAGTSGRNEQFF. CDR3 nucleotides: TGTGCCAGCAGAGCCGGGACTAGCGGGAGAAATGAGCAGTTCTTC.